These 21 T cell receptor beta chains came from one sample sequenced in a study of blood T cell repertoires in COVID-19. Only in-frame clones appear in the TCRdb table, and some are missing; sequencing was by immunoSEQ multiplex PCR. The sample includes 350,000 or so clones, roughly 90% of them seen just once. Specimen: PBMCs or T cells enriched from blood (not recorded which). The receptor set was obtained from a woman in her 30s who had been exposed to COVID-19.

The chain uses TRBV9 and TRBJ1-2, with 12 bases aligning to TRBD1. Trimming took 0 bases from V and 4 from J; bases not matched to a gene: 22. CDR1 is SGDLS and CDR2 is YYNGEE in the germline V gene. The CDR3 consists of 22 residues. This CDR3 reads CASSVEVGADPGQGAGRYGYTF. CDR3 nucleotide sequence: TGTGCCAGCAGCGTAGAAGTTGGGGCGGACCCGGGACAGGGGGCTGGGCGCTATGGCTACACCTTC.

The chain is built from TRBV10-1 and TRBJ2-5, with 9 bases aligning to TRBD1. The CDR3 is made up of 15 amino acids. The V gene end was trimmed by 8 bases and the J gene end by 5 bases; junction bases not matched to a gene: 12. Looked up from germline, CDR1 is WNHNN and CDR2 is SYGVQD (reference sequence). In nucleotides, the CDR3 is TGCGCCAGCGGGCCGGGACAGGGAGCTGGGGAGACCCAGTACTTC. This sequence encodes CASGPGQGAGETQYF.

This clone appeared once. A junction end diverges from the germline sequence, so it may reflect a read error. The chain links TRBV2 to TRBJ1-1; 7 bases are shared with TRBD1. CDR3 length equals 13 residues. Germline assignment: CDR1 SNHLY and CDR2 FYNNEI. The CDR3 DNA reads TGTGCCGGCAGAAGGGGGCTATTCACTGAAGCTTTCTTT. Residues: CAGRRGLFTEAFF.

The CDR3, as DNA: TGTGCCAGCAGTACGGGGAGGGCCATGGCGCGGGAGCAGTACTTC. It codes for CASSTGRAMAREQYF. This chain uses TRBV6-6 with TRBJ2-7; TRBD2 matches 7 bases. CDR1 is MNHNY and CDR2 is SVGAGI in the germline V gene (reference sequence). The CDR3 covers 15 residues. V trimming: 5 bases; J trimming: 7 bases; junction bases outside the gene matches: 14.

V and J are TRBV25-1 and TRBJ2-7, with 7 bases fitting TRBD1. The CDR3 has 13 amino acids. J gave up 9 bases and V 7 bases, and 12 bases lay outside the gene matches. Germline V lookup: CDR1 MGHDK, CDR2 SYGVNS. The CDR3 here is CASNPRTGLGQYF. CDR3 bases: TGTGCCAGCAACCCGCGGACAGGTCTGGGGCAGTACTTC.

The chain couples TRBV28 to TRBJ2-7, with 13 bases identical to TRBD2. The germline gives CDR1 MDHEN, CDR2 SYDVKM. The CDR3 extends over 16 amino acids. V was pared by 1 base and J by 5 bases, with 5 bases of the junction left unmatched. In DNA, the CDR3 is TGTGCCAGCAGTTTATACCGGACTAGCGGGAGACACGAGCAGTACTTC. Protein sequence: CASSLYRTSGRHEQYF.

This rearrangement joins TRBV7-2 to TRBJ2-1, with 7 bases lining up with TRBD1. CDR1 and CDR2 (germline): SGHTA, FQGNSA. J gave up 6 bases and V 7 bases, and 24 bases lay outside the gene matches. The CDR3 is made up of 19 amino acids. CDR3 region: CASTQLGGQVRTWGNEQFF. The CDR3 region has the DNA TGTGCCAGCACCCAACTAGGTGGACAGGTTAGGACATGGGGCAATGAGCAGTTCTTC.

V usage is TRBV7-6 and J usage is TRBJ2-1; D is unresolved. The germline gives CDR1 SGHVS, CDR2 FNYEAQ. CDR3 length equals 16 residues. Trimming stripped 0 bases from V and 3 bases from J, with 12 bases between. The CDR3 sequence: CASSLAGSLGYNEQFF. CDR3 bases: TGTGCCAGCAGCTTAGCGGGCTCCTTGGGCTACAATGAGCAGTTCTTC.

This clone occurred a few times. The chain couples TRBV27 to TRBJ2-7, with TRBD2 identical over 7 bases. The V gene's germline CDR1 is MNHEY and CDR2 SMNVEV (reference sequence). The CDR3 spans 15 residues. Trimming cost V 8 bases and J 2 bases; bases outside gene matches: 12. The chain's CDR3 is CASGKHSGRTYEQYF. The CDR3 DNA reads TGTGCCAGCGGTAAGCATAGCGGGCGAACCTACGAGCAGTACTTC.

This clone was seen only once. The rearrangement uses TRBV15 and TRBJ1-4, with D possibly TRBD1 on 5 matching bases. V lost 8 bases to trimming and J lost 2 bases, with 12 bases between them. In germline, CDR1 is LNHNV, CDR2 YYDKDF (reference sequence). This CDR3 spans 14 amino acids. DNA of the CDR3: TGTGCCACCGGGGCTCTTCCCACTAATGAAAAACTGTTTTTT. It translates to CATGALPTNEKLFF.

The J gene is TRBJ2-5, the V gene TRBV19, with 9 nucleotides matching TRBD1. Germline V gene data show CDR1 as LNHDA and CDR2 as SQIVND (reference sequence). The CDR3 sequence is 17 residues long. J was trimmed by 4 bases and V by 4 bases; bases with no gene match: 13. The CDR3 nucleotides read TGTGCCAGTAGTAGTGGGACAGGGCTTGGGTTCTTAGAGACCCAGTACTTC. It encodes CASSSGTGLGFLETQYF.

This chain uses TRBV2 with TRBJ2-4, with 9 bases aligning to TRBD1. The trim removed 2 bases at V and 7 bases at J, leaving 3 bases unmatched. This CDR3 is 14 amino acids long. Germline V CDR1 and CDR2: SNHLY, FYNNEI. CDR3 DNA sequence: TGTGCCAGCAGTGAAACAGGGGGCCGGAACATTCAGTACTTC. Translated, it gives CASSETGGRNIQYF.

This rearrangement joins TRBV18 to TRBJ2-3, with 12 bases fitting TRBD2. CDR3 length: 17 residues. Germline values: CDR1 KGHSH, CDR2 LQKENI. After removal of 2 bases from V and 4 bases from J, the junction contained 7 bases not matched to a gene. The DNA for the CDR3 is TGTGCCAGCTCACCAGGAACTAGCGGGAGGTCGGCAGATACGCAGTATTTT. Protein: CASSPGTSGRSADTQYF.

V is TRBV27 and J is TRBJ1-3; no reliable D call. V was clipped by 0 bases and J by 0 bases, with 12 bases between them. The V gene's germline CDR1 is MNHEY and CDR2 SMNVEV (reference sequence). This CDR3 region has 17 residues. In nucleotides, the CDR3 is TGTGCCAGCAGTTTATCTCTCCCTCTGAGCTCTGGAAACACCATATATTTT. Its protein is CASSLSLPLSSGNTIYF.

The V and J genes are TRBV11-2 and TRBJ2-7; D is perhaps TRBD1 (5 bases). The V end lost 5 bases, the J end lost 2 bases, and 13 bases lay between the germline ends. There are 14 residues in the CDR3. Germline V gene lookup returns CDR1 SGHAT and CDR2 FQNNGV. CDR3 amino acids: CASSILRETYEQYF. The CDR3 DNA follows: TGTGCCAGCAGCATCCTCAGGGAAACCTACGAGCAGTACTTC.

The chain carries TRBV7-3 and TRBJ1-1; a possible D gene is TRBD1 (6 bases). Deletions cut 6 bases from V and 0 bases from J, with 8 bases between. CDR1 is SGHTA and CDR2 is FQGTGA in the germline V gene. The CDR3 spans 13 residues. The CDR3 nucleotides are TGTGCCAGCAGGGGGGCCATGAACACTGAAGCTTTCTTT. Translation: CASRGAMNTEAFF.

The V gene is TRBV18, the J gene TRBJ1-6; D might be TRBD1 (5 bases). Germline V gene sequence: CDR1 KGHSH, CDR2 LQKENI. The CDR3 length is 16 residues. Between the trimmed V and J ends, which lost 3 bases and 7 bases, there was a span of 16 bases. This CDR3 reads CASSPPWGGTNSPLHF. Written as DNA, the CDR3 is TGTGCCAGCTCACCGCCTTGGGGCGGCACCAATTCACCCCTCCACTTT.

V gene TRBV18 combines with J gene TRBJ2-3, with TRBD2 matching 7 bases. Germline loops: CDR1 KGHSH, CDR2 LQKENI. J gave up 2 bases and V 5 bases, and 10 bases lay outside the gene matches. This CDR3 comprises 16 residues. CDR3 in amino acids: CASSSKRDDTTDTQYF. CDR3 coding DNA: TGTGCCAGCTCATCCAAGCGGGACGATACCACAGATACGCAGTATTTT.

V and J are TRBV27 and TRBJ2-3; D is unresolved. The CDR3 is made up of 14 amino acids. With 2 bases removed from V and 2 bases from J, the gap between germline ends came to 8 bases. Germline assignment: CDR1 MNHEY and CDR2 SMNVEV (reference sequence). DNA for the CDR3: TGTGCCAGCAGTTTAGTACTACACACAGATACGCAGTATTTT. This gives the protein CASSLVLHTDTQYF.

The CDR3 region has the DNA TGTGCCAGCAGCCCAGGGACAGGGACTGGAAACACCATATATTTT. This gives the protein CASSPGTGTGNTIYF. The chain employs TRBV7-8 and TRBJ1-3, with 9 nucleotides matching TRBD1. The V gene's germline CDR1 is SGHVS and CDR2 FQNEAQ. CDR3 size: 15 residues. V shed 5 bases and J 2 bases; nucleotides not matched to a gene: 4.

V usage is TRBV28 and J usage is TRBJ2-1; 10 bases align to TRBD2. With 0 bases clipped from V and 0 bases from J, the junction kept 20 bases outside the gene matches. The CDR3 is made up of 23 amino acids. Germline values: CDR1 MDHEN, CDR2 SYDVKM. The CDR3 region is CASSLWRQWGLARNESSYNEQFF. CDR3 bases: TGTGCCAGCAGTTTATGGCGCCAATGGGGACTAGCGCGAAACGAAAGCTCCTACAATGAGCAGTTCTTC. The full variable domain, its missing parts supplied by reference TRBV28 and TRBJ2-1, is DVKVTQSSRYLVKRTGEKVFLECVQDMDHENMFWYRQDPGLGLRLIYFSYDVKMKEKGDIPEGYSVSREKKERFSLILESASTNQTSMYLCASSLWRQWGLARNESSYNEQFFGPGTRLTVL.